This T cell receptor beta chain is drawn from a study of T-cell reconstitution after alpha-beta-depleted transplantation in children. This clonotype was detected only a few times. Unique molecular identifiers were incorporated during preparation of the TCRbeta library. TCRdb fed the PCR reads into MiXCR, producing one record per CDR3 protein. The table includes 600,000 to 700,000 distinct CDR3 sequences, 16% detected once. Per germline, CDR1 SGHTA and CDR2 FQGNSA. This CDR3 spans 14 amino acids. The trim removed 5 bases at V and 14 bases at J, leaving 14 bases unmatched. This sequence originates from a human donor who donated a stem cell graft to a child with acute myeloid leukemia. This sample comprised PBMCs from the stem cell graft donor, obtained from the stem cell graft. This chain connects TRBV7-2 to TRBJ1-3; 8 bases are a match to TRBD1. The CDR3 nucleotides read TGTGCCAGCAGCCTTCCGGGACAGGCAGTCACAGTATATTTT. Its translation: CASSLPGQAVTVYF.